These 23 T cell receptor beta chains share one sample of origin, sequenced in a study of blood T cell repertoires in COVID-19. Assay: immunoSEQ multiplex PCR; the TCRdb copy retains only in-frame clones and omits some. The sample lists fewer than 350,000 clones; around 90% were seen once. What was sequenced was PBMCs or T cells enriched from blood (not recorded which). These receptors were obtained from a woman between 40 and 50 years old who had recovered from COVID-19.

V and J are TRBV29-1 and TRBJ2-3; 7 positions agree with TRBD1. The V segment lost 3 bases and the J segment 3 bases; nucleotides outside the gene matches: 6. The CDR3 totals 14 residues. Per germline, CDR1 SQVTM and CDR2 ANQGSEA. For the CDR3, the DNA is TGCAGCGTTGACACAGGGGCAAGAACAGATACGCAGTATTTT. This codes for CSVDTGARTDTQYF.

The chain employs TRBV13 and TRBJ2-1, with D perhaps TRBD1 (5 bases). The V end lost 3 bases, the J end lost 7 bases, and 7 bases lay between the germline ends. This CDR3 has 12 residues. CDR1 is PRHDT, CDR2 FYEKMQ, per germline (reference sequence). The CDR3, as DNA: TGTGCCAGCAGCTTTAACAGGAATGAGCAGTTCTTC. Protein: CASSFNRNEQFF.

The chain employs TRBV6-5 and TRBJ1-1; tentative D call: TRBD1 (5 bases). The CDR3 spans 13 residues. CDR1 and CDR2 (germline): MNHEY, SVGAGI. Trimming cost V 8 bases and J 3 bases, with 13 bases left between them. The CDR3 DNA is TGTGCCAGCGGAGTGGGGGACTACACTGAAGCTTTCTTT. It codes for CASGVGDYTEAFF.

This clone was seen a single time. The chain has TRBV4-3 and TRBJ2-7, with D maybe TRBD2 (6 bases). Germline-derived CDR1 and CDR2 are LGHNA and YSLEER. Trimming stripped 4 bases from V and 3 bases from J, with 10 bases between. CDR3 length: 13 amino acids. The CDR3 reads CASSPGLLYEQYF. The CDR3 DNA follows: TGCGCCAGCAGCCCGGGACTGCTCTACGAGCAGTACTTC.

The gene calls are TRBV3-1 (or the pseudogene TRBV3-2) and TRBJ2-5; TRBD1 is a possible D gene (5 bases). The V and J ends lost 5 bases and 0 bases respectively, with 7 bases between them. This CDR3 has 13 residues. The germline V gene has CDR1 LGHDT and CDR2 YNNKEL (reference sequence). CDR3 sequence: CASSAQDQETQYF. The CDR3 coding sequence is TGTGCCAGCAGCGCACAGGACCAAGAGACCCAGTACTTC.

The chain links TRBV20-1 to TRBJ2-3, with D maybe TRBD1 (6 bases). Trimming took off 6 bases at V and 6 bases at J, with 10 bases between the two ends. The CDR3 is 11 residues long. Per the germline V gene, CDR1 is DFQATT and CDR2 is SNEGSKA (reference sequence). CDR3 region: CSAGAGDTQYF. The CDR3 DNA reads as TGCAGTGCGGGGGCTGGGGATACGCAGTATTTT.

The gene calls are TRBV6-1 and TRBJ1-1; D is possibly TRBD1 (5 bases). Germline V gene lookup returns CDR1 MNHNS and CDR2 SASEGT. V was pared by 2 bases and J by 6 bases, with 10 bases between. This CDR3 comprises 13 residues. CDR3 in DNA: TGTGCCAGCAGTGAAAGGGGTCGGGCTGAAGCTTTCTTT. It is translated as CASSERGRAEAFF.

The V and J genes are TRBV2 and TRBJ2-7; 13 bases line up with TRBD2. This CDR3 is built from 15 residues. CDR1 is SNHLY and CDR2 is FYNNEI in the germline V gene. V shed 6 bases, J shed 2 bases, and the junction held 4 bases outside the gene matches. The CDR3 DNA reads as TGTGCCAGCAGGGCCACTAGCGGGGGGGCCTACGAGCAGTACTTC. It yields the protein CASRATSGGAYEQYF. Full variable domain (missing parts from reference TRBV2 and TRBJ2-7): EPEVTQTPSHQVTQMGQEVILRCVPISNHLYFYWYRQILGQKVEFLVSFYNNEISEKSEIFDDQFSVERPDGSNFTLKIRSTKLEDSAMYFCASRATSGGAYEQYFGPGTRLTVT.

The chain uses TRBV21-1 and TRBJ1-5; the D call in the table, TRBD1, was not verified against the DNA. TRBV21-1 is annotated as a pseudogene. This CDR3 is built from 13 residues. CDR3 in amino acids: CASSNYGQPPQHF. DNA of the CDR3: TGTGCCAGCAGCAATTATGGGCAGCCGCCCCAGCATTTT.

This chain uses TRBV2 with TRBJ1-5; D not certain. The V and J ends lost 6 bases and 5 bases respectively, with 14 bases between them. Per the germline V gene, CDR1 is SNHLY and CDR2 is FYNNEI. The CDR3 runs 14 residues. CDR3 sequence reads: CASSASGEYQPQHF. The CDR3 DNA reads as TGTGCCAGCAGCGCCTCCGGGGAATATCAGCCCCAGCATTTT.

In its sample, this clone was seen once. This chain links TRBV7-9 with TRBJ1-2, with unresolved D. The CDR3 spans 12 residues. Germline V gene data show CDR1 as SEHNR and CDR2 as FQNEAQ (reference sequence). Trimming removed 5 bases at V and 8 bases at J, with 12 bases between. The chain's CDR3 is CASSLEGWGYTF. DNA for the CDR3: TGTGCCAGCAGCCTTGAGGGCTGGGGCTACACCTTC.

This sequence joins TRBV19 and TRBJ2-5; 8 bases line up with TRBD2. The V gene's germline CDR1 is LNHDA and CDR2 SQIVND (reference sequence). V lost 6 bases, J lost 4 bases, and 7 bases stayed unmatched. The CDR3 totals 14 residues. The CDR3 protein is CASRLGGAPETQYF. The CDR3 DNA reads TGTGCCAGTAGACTCGGGGGGGCCCCAGAGACCCAGTACTTC.

The DNA of the CDR3 is TGTGCCAGTAGCGTCGGACTAGCGGAAGAGACCCAGTACTTC. Translated, it gives CASSVGLAEETQYF. The rearrangement links TRBV19 to TRBJ2-5; TRBD2 matches 10 bases. This CDR3 is built from 14 residues. Per the germline V gene, CDR1 is LNHDA and CDR2 is SQIVND (reference sequence). V was pared by 6 bases and J by 3 bases, with 4 bases of the junction left unmatched.

As to this clone: One end of the junction is discordant with germline, which a read error may explain. The chain has TRBV4-1 and TRBJ1-2; TRBD1 aligns across 12 bases. This CDR3 has 13 amino acids. CDR1 is MGHRA and CDR2 is YSYEKL in the germline V gene. The CDR3 here is CASSQTGTGGRNF. The CDR3 nucleotides read TGCGCCAGCAGCCAGACCGGGACAGGGGGCCGAAACTTC.

This clone was counted once. The chain employs TRBV4-1 and TRBJ2-1, with TRBD2 matching 7 bases. V lost 8 bases, J lost 5 bases, and 6 bases stayed unmatched. The V gene's germline CDR1 is MGHRA and CDR2 YSYEKL. This CDR3 is 13 amino acids long. The CDR3 nucleotides read TGCGCCAGCGGGGGGGGATCAAACAATGAGCAGTTCTTC. It specifies CASGGGSNNEQFF.

The chain carries TRBV9 and TRBJ2-1, with 11 bases aligning to TRBD2. Germline V lookup: CDR1 SGDLS, CDR2 YYNGEE. V lost 3 bases, J lost 2 bases, and 4 bases stayed unmatched. This CDR3 is built from 16 residues. This CDR3 reads CASSDQLAGAYNEQFF. Written as DNA, the CDR3 is TGTGCCAGCAGCGACCAACTAGCGGGGGCCTACAATGAGCAGTTCTTC.

The chain employs TRBV7-2 and TRBJ2-4; the match to TRBD2 covers 8 bases. From germline, CDR1 is SGHTA and CDR2 FQGNSA. The V and J ends lost 5 bases and 8 bases, in that order; junction bases with no gene match: 11. The CDR3 is made up of 15 amino acids. The chain's CDR3 is CASSPSGLDLDIQYF. CDR3 sequence (DNA): TGTGCCAGCAGCCCATCGGGACTAGATTTAGACATTCAGTACTTC.

The rearrangement uses TRBV15 and TRBJ1-2; D unclear. Looked up from germline, CDR1 is LNHNV and CDR2 is YYDKDF (reference sequence). The CDR3 extends over 13 amino acids. V was cut by 0 bases and J by 8 bases, with 10 bases left in between. In DNA form, the CDR3 reads TGTGCCACCAGCAGAGATGAAAGCTGGGGCTACACCTTC. It specifies CATSRDESWGYTF.

The CDR3 coding sequence is TGTGCCAGCAGTTACTCGTACAGTAACTATGGCTACACCTTC. Translation gives CASSYSYSNYGYTF. The rearrangement links TRBV6-5 to TRBJ1-2; D unclear. Trimming shortened V by 0 bases and J by 1 base, and 6 bases separated the two germline ends. Germline loops: CDR1 MNHEY, CDR2 SVGAGI. The CDR3 is 14 amino acids.

This chain uses TRBV18 with TRBJ1-1, with a tentative D call TRBD1 (6 bases). The CDR3 sequence is 18 residues long. Between the trimmed V and J ends, which lost 5 bases and 6 bases, there was a span of 28 bases. From germline, CDR1 is KGHSH and CDR2 LQKENI. CDR3 nucleotide sequence: TGTGCCAGCTCAAAACAAACAGGGATCTCCTCAGGCGGTGCTGAAGCTTTCTTT. Residues: CASSKQTGISSGGAEAFF.

The rearrangement joins TRBV6-6 to TRBJ2-1, with TRBD2 matching 7 bases. The CDR3 runs to 15 residues. CDR1 and CDR2 (germline): MNHNY, SVGAGI (reference sequence). The junction had 9 bases not matched to a gene; V was cut back by 5 bases and J by 5 bases. The CDR3 DNA sequence: TGTGCCAGCAGTAAGCTAGAGCTAGCGGACAATGAGCAGTTCTTC. Amino acid sequence: CASSKLELADNEQFF.

The chain carries TRBV6-1 and TRBJ1-6; TRBD1 might be the D (6 bases). CDR3 length: 15 amino acids. Between the trimmed V and J ends, which lost 2 bases and 7 bases, there was a span of 12 bases. Germline V gene lookup returns CDR1 MNHNS and CDR2 SASEGT. The CDR3 is CASSERAGENSPLHF. In DNA form, the CDR3 reads TGTGCCAGCAGTGAAAGGGCAGGGGAGAATTCACCCCTCCACTTT.

The V call is TRBV11-3, the J call TRBJ1-1; tentatively, D is TRBD1 (5 bases). Deletions cut 4 bases from V and 4 bases from J, with 10 bases between. Germline CDR1 is SGHNT and CDR2 is YENEEA. The CDR3 length is 13 residues. The CDR3 is CASSSEGSTEAFF. CDR3 bases: TGTGCCAGCAGCTCAGAGGGGAGCACTGAAGCTTTCTTT.